The present TCR beta chain was sequenced within a study of T cell repertoires in cytomegalovirus infection. Study at large: Both CMV infection and a matching HLA type were indicated by public TCR beta signatures.

Study-level results: Using cumulative public TCR beta family frequency, the authors identified those who carried CMV together with the relevant HLA. HLA-C-restricted CMV-specific TCR beta clonotypes were dominant in the ex vivo response.

This CDR3 has 15 amino acids. Germline V lookup: CDR1 MGHRA, CDR2 YSYEKL. The V gene lost 0 bases and the J gene lost 4 bases, with 7 bases spanning the gap. Using its own MiXCR run on the reads, TCRdb lists one record per CDR3 protein. This table has about 130,000 distinct CDR3 sequences, 7% to 9.5% appearing once. The sample holds a few counts of this clonotype. Its target is unknown. The chain is built from TRBV4-1 and TRBJ2-6; D gene unclear. The sample taken for sequencing was PBMCs. This receptor was taken from a human donor in good health (CMV status not recorded). Some clones in this sample may be carry-over from other donors' samples. Written as DNA, the CDR3 is TGCGCCAGCAGCCAAGATTTTGCCGGGGCCAACGTCCTGACTTTC. The encoded protein is CASSQDFAGANVLTF.